The clone carrying this TCR beta chain came up a few times. Germline assignment: CDR1 SGDLS and CDR2 YYNGEE. CDR3 size: 12 residues. The V end lost 3 bases, the J end lost 4 bases, and 7 bases lay between the germline ends. The authors ran a second PCR of about 6 to 11 cycles using a sample-barcoded 5' primer and a J-beta primer mix. Every sample returned 2.5 million or more CDR3-containing paired-end reads. TCRdb re-called the 5' RACE reads through MiXCR, storing one row per CDR3 protein. The sample has fewer than 800,000 distinct CDR3 sequences, around 25% seen once; the top ten hold 9.4%. This specimen belongs to a study of blood T cells in healthy people across ages. The same data also went into a second study, on T cells of mothers and their children.

The TCR comes from a boy younger than 18 in good health. The rearrangement joins TRBV9 to TRBJ2-5; unclear D gene. Sequencing used blood. CDR3 nucleotides: TGTGCCAGCAGCGGGTTCCGAGAGACCCAGTACTTC. This translates into CASSGFRETQYF. Variable domain in full (rest from reference TRBV9 and TRBJ2-5): DSGVTQTPKHLITATGQRVTLRCSPRSGDLSVYWYQQSLDQGLQFLIQYYNGEERAKGNILERFSAQQFPDLHSELNLSSLELGDSALYFCASSGFRETQYFGPGTRLLVL.